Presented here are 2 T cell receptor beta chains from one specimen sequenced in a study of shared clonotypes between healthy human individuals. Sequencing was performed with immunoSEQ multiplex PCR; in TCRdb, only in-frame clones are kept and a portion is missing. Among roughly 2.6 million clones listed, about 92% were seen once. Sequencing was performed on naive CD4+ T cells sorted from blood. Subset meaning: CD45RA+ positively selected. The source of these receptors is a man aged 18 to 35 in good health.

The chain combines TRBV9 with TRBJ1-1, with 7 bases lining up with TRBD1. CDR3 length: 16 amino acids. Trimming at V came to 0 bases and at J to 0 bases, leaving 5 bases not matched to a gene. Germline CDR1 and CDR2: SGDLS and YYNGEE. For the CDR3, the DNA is TGTGCCAGCAGCGTAGAGGGGGGGACAGTGAACACTGAAGCTTTCTTT. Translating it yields CASSVEGGTVNTEAFF.

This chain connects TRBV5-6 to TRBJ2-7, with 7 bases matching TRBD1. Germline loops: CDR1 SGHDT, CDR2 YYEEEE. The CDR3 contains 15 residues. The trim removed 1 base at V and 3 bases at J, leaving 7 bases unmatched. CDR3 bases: TGTGCCAGCAGCTTGTGGACAGGTGGAAGCTACGAGCAGTACTTC. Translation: CASSLWTGGSYEQYF. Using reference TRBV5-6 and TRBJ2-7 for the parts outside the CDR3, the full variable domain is DAGVTQSPTHLIKTRGQQVTLRCSPKSGHDTVSWYQQALGQGPQFIFQYYEEEERQRGNFPDRFSGHQFPNYSSELNVNALLLGDSALYLCASSLWTGGSYEQYFGPGTRLTVT.